This T cell receptor (beta chain) was recovered during a study of identical twins. TCRdb called the 5' RACE reads again in MiXCR, with one record for every CDR3 protein. The table records about 100,000 distinct CDR3 sequences, 5.9% of them present only once. This clonotype was seen ten or more times. Its antigen remains unknown. CDR3 length: 12 residues. Germline CDR1 and CDR2: LGHDT and YNNKEL (reference sequence). The V gene end was trimmed by 4 bases and the J gene end by 9 bases; junction bases not matched to a gene: 5. Study observations and caveats: With beta out-of-frame sequences, excess sharing by twins was weaker.

The specimen was memory T cells sorted from blood. The clonotype was recovered from a woman aged 45-65 years in good health. The chain carries TRBV3-1 and TRBJ1-1, with 7 bases matching TRBD1. CDR3 amino acids: CASSLGQQKAFF. CDR3 sequence (DNA): TGTGCCAGCAGCCTGGGACAGCAGAAAGCTTTCTTT.